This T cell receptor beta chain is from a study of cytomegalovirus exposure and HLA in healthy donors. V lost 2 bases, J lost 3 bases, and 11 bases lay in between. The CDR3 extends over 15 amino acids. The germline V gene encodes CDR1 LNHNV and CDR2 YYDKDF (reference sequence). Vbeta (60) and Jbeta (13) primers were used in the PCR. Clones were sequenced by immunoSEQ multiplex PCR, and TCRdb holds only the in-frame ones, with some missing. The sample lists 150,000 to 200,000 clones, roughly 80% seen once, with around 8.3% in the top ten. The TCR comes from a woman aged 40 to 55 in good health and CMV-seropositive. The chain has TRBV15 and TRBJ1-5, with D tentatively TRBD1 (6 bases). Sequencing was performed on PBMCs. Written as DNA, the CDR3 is TGTGCCACCAGCAGATTGACAGGCCTCAATCAGCCCCAGCATTTT. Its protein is CATSRLTGLNQPQHF.